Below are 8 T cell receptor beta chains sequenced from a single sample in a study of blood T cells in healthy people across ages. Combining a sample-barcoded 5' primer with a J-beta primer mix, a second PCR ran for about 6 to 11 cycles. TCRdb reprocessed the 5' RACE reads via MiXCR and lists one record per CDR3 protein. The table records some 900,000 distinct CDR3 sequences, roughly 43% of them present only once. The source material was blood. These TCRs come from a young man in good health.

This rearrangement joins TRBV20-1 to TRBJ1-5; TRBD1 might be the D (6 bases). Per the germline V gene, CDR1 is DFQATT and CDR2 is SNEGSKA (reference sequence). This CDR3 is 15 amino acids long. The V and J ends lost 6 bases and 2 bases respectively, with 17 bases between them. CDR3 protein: CSARLGGRGNQPQHF. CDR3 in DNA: TGCAGTGCGAGGTTGGGGGGCAGGGGCAATCAGCCCCAGCATTTT.

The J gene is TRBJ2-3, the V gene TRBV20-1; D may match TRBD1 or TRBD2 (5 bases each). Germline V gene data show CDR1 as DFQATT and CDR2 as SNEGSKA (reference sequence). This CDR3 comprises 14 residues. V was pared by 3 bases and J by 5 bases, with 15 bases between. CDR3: CSASGQGVEDTQYF. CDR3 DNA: TGCAGTGCTAGTGGGCAGGGAGTAGAAGATACGCAGTATTTT.

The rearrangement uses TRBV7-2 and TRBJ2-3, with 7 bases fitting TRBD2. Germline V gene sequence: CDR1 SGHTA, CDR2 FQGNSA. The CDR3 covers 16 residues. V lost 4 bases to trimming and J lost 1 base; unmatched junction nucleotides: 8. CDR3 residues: CASSSERGYGTDTQYF. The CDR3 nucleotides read TGTGCCAGCAGCTCCGAGCGGGGTTACGGCACAGATACGCAGTATTTT.

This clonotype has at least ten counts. The CDR3 DNA follows: TGTGCCAGCAGTTTATTTACTGCCTACAATGAGCAGTTCTTC. Translating it yields CASSLFTAYNEQFF. The chain links TRBV12-3 or TRBV12-4 to TRBJ2-1; D is undetermined. V lost 2 bases and J lost 2, with 7 bases in between. This CDR3 region has 14 residues.

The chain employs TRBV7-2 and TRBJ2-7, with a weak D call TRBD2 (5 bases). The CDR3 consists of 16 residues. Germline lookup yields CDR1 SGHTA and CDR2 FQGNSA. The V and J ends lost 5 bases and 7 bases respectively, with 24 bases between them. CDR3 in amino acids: CASSPSRVQNTGEQYF. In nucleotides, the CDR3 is TGTGCCAGCAGCCCCTCCCGCGTTCAGAACACGGGAGAGCAGTACTTC.

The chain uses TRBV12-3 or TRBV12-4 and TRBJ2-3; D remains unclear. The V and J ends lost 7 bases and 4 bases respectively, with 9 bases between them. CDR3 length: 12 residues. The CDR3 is CASTPVADTQYF. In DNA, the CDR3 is TGTGCCAGCACCCCGGTGGCAGATACGCAGTATTTT.

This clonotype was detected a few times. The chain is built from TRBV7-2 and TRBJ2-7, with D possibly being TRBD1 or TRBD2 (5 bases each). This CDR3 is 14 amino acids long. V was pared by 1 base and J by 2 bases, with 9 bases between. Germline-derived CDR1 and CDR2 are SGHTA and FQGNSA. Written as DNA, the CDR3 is TGTACCAGCAGCTTAGGGGGGTCTACCTACGAGCAGTACTTC. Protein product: CTSSLGGSTYEQYF.

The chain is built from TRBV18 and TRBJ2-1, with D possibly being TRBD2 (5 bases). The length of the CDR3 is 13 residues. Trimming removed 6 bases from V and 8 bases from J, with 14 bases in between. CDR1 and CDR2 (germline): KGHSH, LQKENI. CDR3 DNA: TGTGCCAGCTCCCGGGATGTAATAGATGAGCAGTTCTTC. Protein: CASSRDVIDEQFF. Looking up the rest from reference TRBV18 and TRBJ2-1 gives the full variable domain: NAGVMQNPRHLVRRRGQEARLRCSPMKGHSHVYWYRQLPEEGLKFMVYLQKENIIDESGMPKERFSAEFPKEGPSILRIQQVVRGDSAAYFCASSRDVIDEQFFGPGTRLTVL.